This T cell receptor (beta chain) was captured in a study of T cells in Graves' hyperthyroidism and ophthalmopathy. Study-wide background: Sampling of peripheral blood happened at initial diagnosis, prior to any treatment.

RNA transcripts served as the template for amplifying TCR beta CDR3 regions. The study used the HTBI primer set for a first-round RT-PCR of the TCR CDR3. In TCRdb, the multiplex PCR reads were re-called with MiXCR into one record per CDR3 protein. This sample has some 200,000 distinct CDR3 sequences, with 17% found just once. CDR1 and CDR2 (germline): SEHNR, FQNEAQ (reference sequence). V lost 7 bases to trimming and J lost 11 bases, with 16 bases between them. The CDR3 totals 12 residues. A few counts support this clonotype. The TCR originated in a man in his fifties or sixties with Graves' hyperthyroidism. The sample consisted of blood. The chain joins TRBV7-9 to TRBJ2-3; maybe TRBD2 (7 bases). The CDR3 nucleotides read TGTGCCAGCACCCCTCAGGGGAGGGAGCAGTATTTT. The encoded protein is CASTPQGREQYF.